These 25 T cell receptor beta chains were all obtained from the same sample, sequenced in a study of blood T cell repertoires in COVID-19. Sequencing used immunoSEQ multiplex PCR; TCRdb keeps in-frame clones, though not all of them. Among 120,000 or so clones listed, roughly 84% were seen once. The sequencing sample was made of peripheral blood. The receptors originated from a man in his fifties or sixties with acute or convalescent COVID-19.

The J gene is TRBJ2-6, the V gene TRBV19; 9 nucleotides match TRBD1. Germline V CDR1 and CDR2: LNHDA, SQIVND (reference sequence). Trimming took 9 bases from V and 4 from J; bases not matched to a gene: 13. This CDR3 has 17 residues. The CDR3 here is CASSPDRGSLGANVLTF. The CDR3 nucleotides are TGTGCCAGCTCCCCGGACAGGGGATCCCTCGGGGCCAACGTCCTGACTTTC.

In its sample, this clone was seen once. The V call is TRBV5-3, the J call TRBJ1-2; 7 nucleotides align to TRBD1. TRBV5-3 is an ORF; its function is uncertain. The CDR3 is 15 residues long. V lost 4 bases to trimming and J lost 4 bases; unmatched junction nucleotides: 10. CDR3 sequence: CARSHNRGYGYGYTF. CDR3 nucleotide sequence: TGTGCCAGAAGCCATAACAGGGGATACGGCTATGGCTACACCTTC.

This rearrangement joins TRBV7-3 to TRBJ2-7; 8 nucleotides agree with TRBD1. Germline V lookup: CDR1 SGHTA, CDR2 FQGTGA. This CDR3 is 15 amino acids long. Trimming removed 5 bases from V and 6 bases from J; junction bases left unmatched: 12. The CDR3 coding sequence is TGTGCCAGCAGCCGGCGGGGCGGGACAGGAGTCGAGCAGTACTTC. It specifies CASSRRGGTGVEQYF.

The rearrangement joins TRBV9 to TRBJ2-3; D not resolved. Trimming removed 0 bases at V and 1 base at J, with 15 bases between. Per germline, CDR1 SGDLS and CDR2 YYNGEE. The CDR3 runs 17 residues. In nucleotides, the CDR3 is TGTGCCAGCAGCGTAGCCCCGGCAGGCCAGGGCACAGATACGCAGTATTTT. Its translation: CASSVAPAGQGTDTQYF.

The V and J genes are TRBV24-1 and TRBJ2-3; the D gene is possibly TRBD2 (5 bases). Germline V gene sequence: CDR1 KGHDR, CDR2 SFDVKD. The CDR3 runs to 16 residues. The ends were cut back, 1 base at V and 1 base at J, with 11 bases in the middle. The CDR3, as DNA: TGTGCCACCAGTGATTTCGGCACGGAGGGCACAGATACGCAGTATTTT. Translating it yields CATSDFGTEGTDTQYF.

A note on this clone: Germline and junction disagree at one end, which may indicate a read error. This chain uses TRBV28 with TRBJ2-1; 8 nucleotides agree with TRBD2. Germline CDR1 is MDHEN and CDR2 is SYDVKM. The CDR3 length is 12 residues. The DNA of the CDR3 is TGTGCCAGCAGCAGGGAGCGGGAGTTCTTAGTCTTC. Translation: CASSREREFLVF. The full variable domain, its missing parts supplied by reference TRBV28 and TRBJ2-1, is DVKVTQSSRYLVKRTGEKVFLECVQDMDHENMFWYRQDPGLGLRLIYFSYDVKMKEKGDIPEGYSVSREKKERFSLILESASTNQTSMYLCASSREREFLVFGPGTRLTVL.

The chain links TRBV29-1 to TRBJ2-7; 7 bases fit TRBD2. Germline V gives CDR1 SQVTM, CDR2 ANQGSEA. This CDR3 contains 14 residues. V lost 4 bases and J lost 2; bases outside the gene matches: 8. CDR3 sequence (DNA): TGCAGCGTTGCGGGCGGGAGAGGAACCTACGAGCAGTACTTC. Translated, it gives CSVAGGRGTYEQYF.

This rearrangement joins TRBV6-1 to TRBJ1-1; D is unclear. In germline, CDR1 is MNHNS, CDR2 SASEGT. V gave up 2 bases and J gave up 7 bases, with 20 bases separating them. This CDR3 spans 16 amino acids. The CDR3 region is CASSELHSLPSYEAFF. The CDR3 DNA reads TGTGCCAGCAGTGAATTGCACAGCTTACCGTCCTATGAAGCTTTCTTT.

This sequence joins TRBV10-2 and TRBJ2-2; possible D gene TRBD1, 5 bases. Trimming pared 8 bases from V and 5 bases from J, leaving 18 bases between. This CDR3 comprises 15 residues. Looked up from germline, CDR1 is WSHSY and CDR2 is SAAADI. In DNA, the CDR3 is TGCGCCAGCGGCGCTCGGACATTTAAAACCGGGGAGCTGTTTTTT. This sequence encodes CASGARTFKTGELFF.

As concerns this clone: Different DNA sequences within this sample yield the same CDR3. The chain employs TRBV7-2 and TRBJ1-1, with D maybe TRBD1 (5 bases). Per the germline V gene, CDR1 is SGHTA and CDR2 is FQGNSA. CDR3 length equals 13 residues. V lost 4 bases and J lost 1, with 7 bases in between. CDR3 amino acids: CASSSQGNTEAFF. CDR3 in DNA: TGTGCCAGCAGCTCGCAGGGGAACACTGAAGCTTTCTTT.

This clone is a singleton in its sample. The gene calls are TRBV12-3 or TRBV12-4 and TRBJ2-7, with no clear D. The V and J ends lost 5 bases and 4 bases respectively, with 12 bases between them. CDR3 size: 13 residues. The CDR3 bases are TGTGCCAGCAGTCCAGATATTGCATACGAGCAGTACTTC. This sequence encodes CASSPDIAYEQYF.

The J gene is TRBJ1-4, the V gene TRBV6-5, with D maybe TRBD1 (5 bases). Between the trimmed V and J ends, which lost 6 bases and 0 bases, there was a span of 8 bases. Per germline, CDR1 MNHEY and CDR2 SVGAGI. This CDR3 spans 14 amino acids. The CDR3 spells CASRDTSTNEKLFF. DNA of the CDR3: TGTGCCAGCAGGGACACTTCAACTAATGAAAAACTGTTTTTT.

The chain has TRBV9 and TRBJ1-1; 8 positions agree with TRBD1. CDR1 is SGDLS and CDR2 is YYNGEE in the germline V gene. Unmatched junction bases numbered 7, after V lost 4 bases and J lost 2 bases. CDR3 length: 15 amino acids. The CDR3 sequence is CASSPTGTGNTEAFF. The CDR3, as DNA: TGTGCCAGCAGCCCCACAGGGACAGGCAACACTGAAGCTTTCTTT.

V usage is TRBV27 and J usage is TRBJ2-1; D gene unclear. V gave up 6 bases and J gave up 0 bases, with 12 bases separating them. Germline assignment: CDR1 MNHEY and CDR2 SMNVEV (reference sequence). CDR3 length: 15 residues. Here the CDR3 reads CASSSALSSYNEQFF. The CDR3 bases are TGTGCCAGCAGCTCAGCGCTTAGCTCCTACAATGAGCAGTTCTTC.

The chain has TRBV7-2 and TRBJ2-7; D not certain. This CDR3 has 12 residues. V lost 5 bases, J lost 2 bases, and 7 bases lay in between. The V gene's germline CDR1 is SGHTA and CDR2 FQGNSA. The CDR3 DNA reads TGTGCCAGCAGCGACACAACCTACGAGCAGTACTTC. This encodes CASSDTTYEQYF.

This chain connects TRBV29-1 to TRBJ1-2; tentatively, D is TRBD1 (5 bases). The CDR3 length is 12 residues. V lost 6 bases and J lost 8, with 16 bases in between. Germline V gene lookup returns CDR1 SQVTM and CDR2 ANQGSEA. In nucleotides, the CDR3 is TGCAGCGTGACGGACGGTAGGGGCGGCTACACCTTC. Encoded protein: CSVTDGRGGYTF.

The genes are TRBV10-3 and TRBJ2-5, with D tentatively TRBD2 (6 bases). Trimming left V 4 bases short and J 3 bases short, with 6 bases between. The CDR3 extends over 12 amino acids. Germline CDR1 is ENHRY and CDR2 is SYGVKD. In nucleotides, the CDR3 is TGTGCCATCAGTGCGGGGGAAGAGACCCAGTACTTC. It is translated as CAISAGEETQYF.

Only one count was recorded for this clone. The chain joins TRBV5-1 to TRBJ2-7; no firm D call. V was trimmed by 0 bases and J by 2 bases, leaving 3 bases between them. Germline values: CDR1 SGHRS, CDR2 YFSETQ. The CDR3 has 12 amino acids. The CDR3 region has the DNA TGCGCCAGCAGCTTGGCGGCCTACGAGCAGTACTTC. This encodes CASSLAAYEQYF.

The V gene is TRBV5-1, the J gene TRBJ1-1; 10 bases agree with TRBD1. The CDR3 length is 13 residues. Germline V gives CDR1 SGHRS, CDR2 YFSETQ. The junction had 3 bases not matched to a gene; V was cut back by 6 bases and J by 4 bases. This chain's CDR3 is CASMRTGGTEAFF. The DNA for the CDR3 is TGCGCCAGCATGAGGACAGGGGGCACTGAAGCTTTCTTT.

In its sample, this clone was seen once. The chain recombines TRBV2 with TRBJ2-7; TRBD2 aligns across 7 bases. V lost 2 bases, J lost 3 bases, and 7 bases stayed unmatched. CDR1 is SNHLY, CDR2 FYNNEI, per germline. The CDR3 spans 15 residues. CDR3 sequence: CASSERGGIVYEQYF. CDR3 coding DNA: TGTGCCAGCAGTGAACGCGGGGGAATCGTCTACGAGCAGTACTTC.

This clone was picked up many times. The rearrangement joins TRBV7-9 to TRBJ2-7, with 10 bases lining up with TRBD1. The germline gives CDR1 SEHNR, CDR2 FQNEAQ (reference sequence). The CDR3 spans 15 residues. The V and J ends lost 2 bases and 6 bases, in that order; junction bases with no gene match: 7. CDR3 amino acids: CASSLNDRGQIEQYF. The CDR3 bases are TGTGCCAGCAGCTTAAACGACAGGGGGCAAATCGAGCAGTACTTC.

CDR3 nucleotides: TGTGCCCACAGAACCCGAGGTGGCAGGGGACATAGTGGCTACACCTTC. Amino acid sequence: CAHRTRGGRGHSGYTF. The chain is built from TRBV28 and TRBJ1-2, with D possibly TRBD1 on 6 matching bases. CDR3 length equals 16 residues. Trimming stripped 11 bases from V and 7 bases from J, with 29 bases between. Looked up from germline, CDR1 is MDHEN and CDR2 is SYDVKM.

This chain connects TRBV29-1 to TRBJ1-2; tentative D call: TRBD1 (6 bases). V lost 7 bases to trimming and J lost 0 bases, with 12 bases between them. CDR3 length equals 13 residues. Germline V gene sequence: CDR1 SQVTM, CDR2 ANQGSEA. CDR3 DNA: TGCAGCGCACTACAGGGAGCTAACTATGGCTACACCTTC. Protein product: CSALQGANYGYTF. Complete variable domain (other parts from reference TRBV29-1 and TRBJ1-2): SAVISQKPSRDICQRGTSLTIQCQVDSQVTMMFWYRQQPGQSLTLIATANQGSEATYESGFVIDKFPISRPNLTFSTLTVSNMSPEDSSIYLCSALQGANYGYTFGSGTRLTVV.

The gene calls are TRBV3-1 (or the pseudogene TRBV3-2) and TRBJ2-2, with 7 bases matching TRBD2. The germline gives CDR1 LGHDT, CDR2 YNNKEL (reference sequence). With 1 base clipped from V and 4 bases from J, the junction kept 0 bases outside the gene matches. The CDR3 is 14 residues long. In DNA, the CDR3 is TGTGCCAGCAGCCAAGGCGGGGGCACCGGGGAGCTGTTTTTT. Its protein is CASSQGGGTGELFF.

The chain combines TRBV9 with TRBJ2-1; 8 bases fit TRBD2. The CDR3 sequence is 13 residues long. V gave up 4 bases and J gave up 9 bases; unmatched junction bases: 6. Germline loops: CDR1 SGDLS, CDR2 YYNGEE. CDR3 bases: TGTGCCAGCAGCCCCGGGACTAGTGGTGAGCAGTTCTTC. This gives the protein CASSPGTSGEQFF.